This T cell receptor beta chain was sequenced in a study of shared clonotypes between healthy human individuals. The protocol was immunoSEQ multiplex PCR, while the TCRdb copy is restricted to in-frame clones and leaves out a portion. This table holds under 2.5 million clones, 85% to 95% found once. V shed 7 bases and J 5 bases; nucleotides not matched to a gene: 23. CDR1 is SGHVS, CDR2 FQNEAQ, per germline. The CDR3 loop spans 19 amino acids. Sequenced sample: naive CD4+ T cells from PBMCs. Subset meaning: CD45RA+ positively selected. This sequence joins TRBV7-8 and TRBJ2-7; 10 nucleotides align to TRBD2. The sequence derives from a man between 18 and 29 years old in good health. Some clones in this sample may be carry-over from other donors' samples. The CDR3 DNA is TGTGCCAGCACCCTCTACACGAAGCTAGCGGGAGTTTCCCTCGACGAGCAGTACTTC. The encoded protein is CASTLYTKLAGVSLDEQYF.